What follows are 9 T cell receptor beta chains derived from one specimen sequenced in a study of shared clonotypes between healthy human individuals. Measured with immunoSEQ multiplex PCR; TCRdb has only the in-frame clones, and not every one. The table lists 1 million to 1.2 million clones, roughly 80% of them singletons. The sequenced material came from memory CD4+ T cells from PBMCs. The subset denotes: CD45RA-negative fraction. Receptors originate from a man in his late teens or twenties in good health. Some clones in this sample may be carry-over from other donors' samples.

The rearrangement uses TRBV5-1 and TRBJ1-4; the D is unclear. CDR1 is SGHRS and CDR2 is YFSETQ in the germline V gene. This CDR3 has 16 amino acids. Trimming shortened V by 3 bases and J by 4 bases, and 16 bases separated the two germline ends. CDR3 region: CASSWNGRGLNEKLFF. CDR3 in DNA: TGCGCCAGCAGCTGGAACGGACGCGGCCTTAATGAAAAACTGTTTTTT.

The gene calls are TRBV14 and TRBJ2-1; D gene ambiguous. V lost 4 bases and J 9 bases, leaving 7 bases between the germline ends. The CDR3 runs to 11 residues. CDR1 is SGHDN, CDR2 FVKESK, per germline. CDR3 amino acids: CASSLLVEQFF. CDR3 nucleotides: TGTGCCAGCAGCCTGTTAGTTGAGCAGTTCTTC.

The CDR3 region has the DNA TGTGCCAGCTCTGTGCCCGGGGCCAACGTCCTGACTTTC. Translated: CASSVPGANVLTF. V is TRBV27 and J is TRBJ2-6; D uncertain. CDR1 is MNHEY, CDR2 SMNVEV, per germline (reference sequence). V dropped 8 bases and J dropped 4 bases, with 9 bases sitting between them. This CDR3 has 13 amino acids.

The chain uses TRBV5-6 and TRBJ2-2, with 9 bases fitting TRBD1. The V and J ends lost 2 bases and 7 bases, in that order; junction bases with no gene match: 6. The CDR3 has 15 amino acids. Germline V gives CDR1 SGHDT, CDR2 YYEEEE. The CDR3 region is CASSLGQGQIGELFF. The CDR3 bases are TGTGCCAGCAGCTTAGGACAGGGGCAAATCGGGGAGCTGTTTTTT. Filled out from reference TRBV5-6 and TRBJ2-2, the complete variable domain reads DAGVTQSPTHLIKTRGQQVTLRCSPKSGHDTVSWYQQALGQGPQFIFQYYEEEERQRGNFPDRFSGHQFPNYSSELNVNALLLGDSALYLCASSLGQGQIGELFFGEGSRLTVL.

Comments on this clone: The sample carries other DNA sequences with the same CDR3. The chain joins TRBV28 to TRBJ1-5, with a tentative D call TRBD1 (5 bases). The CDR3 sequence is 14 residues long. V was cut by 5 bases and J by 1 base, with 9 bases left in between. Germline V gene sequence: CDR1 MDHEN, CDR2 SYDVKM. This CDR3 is CASSLGGSNQPQHF. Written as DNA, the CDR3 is TGTGCCAGCAGTCTCGGGGGGAGCAATCAGCCCCAGCATTTT.

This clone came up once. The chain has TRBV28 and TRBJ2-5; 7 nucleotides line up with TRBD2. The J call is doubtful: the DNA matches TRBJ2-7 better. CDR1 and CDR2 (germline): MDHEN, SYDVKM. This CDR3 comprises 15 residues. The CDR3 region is CASSGTWTSSYEQYF. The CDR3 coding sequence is TGTGCCAGCAGTGGGACGTGGACTAGCTCCTACGAGCAGTACTTC.

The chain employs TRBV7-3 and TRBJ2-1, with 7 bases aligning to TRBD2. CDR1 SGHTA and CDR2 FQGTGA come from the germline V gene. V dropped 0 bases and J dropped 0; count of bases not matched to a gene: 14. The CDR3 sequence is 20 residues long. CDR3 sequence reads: CASSLTVGRLGGSSYNEQFF. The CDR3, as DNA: TGTGCCAGCAGCTTAACAGTTGGTCGTCTTGGCGGGAGCTCCTACAATGAGCAGTTCTTC.

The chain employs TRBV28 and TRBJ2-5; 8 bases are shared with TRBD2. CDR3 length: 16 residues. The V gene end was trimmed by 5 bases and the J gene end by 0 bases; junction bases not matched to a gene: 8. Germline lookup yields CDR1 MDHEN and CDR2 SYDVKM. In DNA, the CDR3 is TGTGCCAGCAGTAGGGAACTAGCGGAGTACCAAGAGACCCAGTACTTC. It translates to CASSRELAEYQETQYF.

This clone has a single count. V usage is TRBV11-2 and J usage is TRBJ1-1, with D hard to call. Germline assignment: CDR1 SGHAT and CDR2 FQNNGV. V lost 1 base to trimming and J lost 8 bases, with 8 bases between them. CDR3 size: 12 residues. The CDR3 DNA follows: TGTGCCAGCAGCTTAGTGGGCAGGGAAGCTTTCTTT. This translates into CASSLVGREAFF.